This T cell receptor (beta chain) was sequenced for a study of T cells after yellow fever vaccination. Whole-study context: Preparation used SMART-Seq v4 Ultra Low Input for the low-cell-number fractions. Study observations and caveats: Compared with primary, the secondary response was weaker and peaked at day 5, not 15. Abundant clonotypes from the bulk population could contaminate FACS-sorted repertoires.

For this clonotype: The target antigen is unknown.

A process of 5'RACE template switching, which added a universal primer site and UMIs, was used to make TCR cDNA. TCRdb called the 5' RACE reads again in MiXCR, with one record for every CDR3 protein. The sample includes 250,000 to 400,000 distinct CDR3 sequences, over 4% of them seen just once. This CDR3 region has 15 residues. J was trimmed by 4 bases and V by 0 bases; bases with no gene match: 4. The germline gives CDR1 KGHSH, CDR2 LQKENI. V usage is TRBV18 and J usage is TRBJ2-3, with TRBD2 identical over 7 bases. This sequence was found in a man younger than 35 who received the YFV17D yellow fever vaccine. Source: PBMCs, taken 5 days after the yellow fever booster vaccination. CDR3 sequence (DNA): TGTGCCAGCTCACCACCGGGGAGGGGCTCAGATACGCAGTATTTT. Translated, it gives CASSPPGRGSDTQYF.